Detailed here is one TCR beta chain. This entry comes from a study of blood T cell repertoires in COVID-19. Overall study context: The study drew acute and convalescent COVID-19 samples from the United States, Italy and Spain. In each case, the material was cDNA or gDNA derived from T cells, B-cell-depleted T cells, or PBMCs.

The CDR3 extends over 11 amino acids. Germline V lookup: CDR1 LNHDA, CDR2 SQIVND (reference sequence). V lost 3 bases to trimming and J lost 4 bases, with 3 bases between them. Per the study methods: Reference gene primer amplification gave estimated nucleated cell counts. The assay was immunoSEQ multiplex PCR, and TCRdb's table has in-frame clones only and misses some. V and J calls and clone size are those listed in that table; D and trimming were worked out from the DNA. Of fewer than 250,000 clones listed, about nine tenths were seen once; the top ten hold 4.4%. Sequencing was performed on peripheral blood. V is TRBV19 and J is TRBJ1-2, with no clear D. This TCR was sampled from a man in his fifties or sixties with acute or convalescent COVID-19. Here the CDR3 DNA reads TGTGCCAGTAGTATCGTCTATGGCTACACCTTC. It is translated as CASSIVYGYTF.